These 23 T cell receptor beta chains share one sample of origin, sequenced in a study of T cell repertoires in cytomegalovirus infection. Each CDR3 protein is one row after TCRdb ran MiXCR on the reads. The sample has about 920,000 distinct CDR3 sequences, around 30% seen once. Antigens for these TCRs are unknown. The source material was cultured CD8+ T cells from PBMCs, sampled from culture after CMV antigen stimulation. These receptor sequences come from a human donor in good health (CMV status not recorded). Some clones in this sample may be carry-over from other donors' samples.

The J gene is TRBJ2-3, the V gene TRBV6-5; tentatively, D is TRBD2 (6 bases). V lost 4 bases and J lost 5, with 16 bases in between. CDR1 and CDR2 from the germline V gene are MNHEY and SVGAGI. CDR3 length: 15 amino acids. The DNA for the CDR3 is TGTGCCAGCAGTTCCAGGGTTTGGGGGGAAGATACGCAGTATTTT. Translation: CASSSRVWGEDTQYF.

The J gene is TRBJ2-1, the V gene TRBV20-1; D is uncertain. Germline V gene sequence: CDR1 DFQATT, CDR2 SNEGSKA (reference sequence). Trimming removed 4 bases from V and 1 base from J, with 14 bases in between. The CDR3 contains 15 residues. CDR3: CSANEDRISYNEQFF. CDR3 sequence (DNA): TGCAGTGCTAACGAGGACCGTATTTCCTACAATGAGCAGTTCTTC.

Only a few counts were recorded for this clonotype. V and J are TRBV7-8 and TRBJ1-2; 8 nucleotides match TRBD1. CDR1 is SGHVS, CDR2 FQNEAQ, per germline. The CDR3 spans 16 residues. V lost 5 bases, J lost 3 bases, and 11 bases stayed unmatched. The CDR3: CASSLRQGPRDYGYTF. CDR3 coding DNA: TGTGCCAGCAGCCTGCGACAGGGGCCGAGGGACTATGGCTACACCTTC.

This clonotype was counted a few times. The rearrangement links TRBV5-4 to TRBJ1-4, with 12 bases identical to TRBD1. V trimming: 3 bases; J trimming: 6 bases; junction bases outside the gene matches: 6. The CDR3 has 16 amino acids. Germline V gene lookup returns CDR1 SGHNT and CDR2 YYREEE (reference sequence). DNA of the CDR3: TGTGCCAGCAGCTCCGGGACAGGGGGCGCAGATGAAAAACTGTTTTTT. Its translation: CASSSGTGGADEKLFF.

For this clonotype: Possible read error: a much larger clone is one base away. The CDR3 DNA follows: TGTGCCAGCAGTTACGAAGTTCTGGGACAGGGGGCGAAAGGAAACACCATATATTTT. It yields the protein CASSYEVLGQGAKGNTIYF. The rearrangement joins TRBV6-6 to TRBJ1-3, with 12 nucleotides matching TRBD1. The germline CDR1 and CDR2 sequences are MNHNY and SVGAGI (reference sequence). There are 19 residues in the CDR3. After removal of 2 bases from V and 4 bases from J, the junction contained 12 bases not matched to a gene.

The sample holds a few counts of this clonotype. This chain connects TRBV7-6 to TRBJ2-7, with D possibly called TRBD1 or TRBD2 (7 bases each). Germline lookup yields CDR1 SGHVS and CDR2 FNYEAQ. With 0 bases removed from V and 3 bases from J, the gap between germline ends came to 15 bases. This CDR3 spans 16 amino acids. CDR3 residues: CASSLAAGGGGYEQYF. In DNA form, the CDR3 reads TGTGCCAGCAGCTTAGCGGCAGGGGGGGGCGGCTACGAGCAGTACTTC.

This clonotype was recorded many times. The J gene is TRBJ2-3, the V gene TRBV7-8; TRBD2 might be the D (6 bases). CDR1 SGHVS and CDR2 FQNEAQ come from the germline V gene. V shed 5 bases and J shed 0 bases, with 15 bases lying between them. The CDR3 loop spans 16 amino acids. CDR3 region: CASSTRLVGSTDTQYF. DNA for the CDR3: TGTGCCAGCAGCACGAGACTAGTGGGAAGCACAGATACGCAGTATTTT.

This clonotype was counted between two and nine times. This chain links TRBV7-3 with TRBJ2-7; D not certain. Per the germline V gene, CDR1 is SGHTA and CDR2 is FQGTGA. The CDR3 loop spans 13 amino acids. V shed 1 base and J shed 3 bases, with 7 bases lying between them. For the CDR3, the DNA is TGTGCCAGCAGCTTAAAACCGAGCTACGAGCAGTACGTC. Residues: CASSLKPSYEQYV.

The chain links TRBV27 to TRBJ1-5, with 7 bases matching TRBD1. Germline V gene lookup returns CDR1 MNHEY and CDR2 SMNVEV (reference sequence). The CDR3 has 15 residues. Unmatched junction bases numbered 8, after V lost 4 bases and J lost 5 bases. CDR3 sequence (DNA): TGTGCCAGCAGTTCTTCCCCGGGACAGTATCAGCCCCAGCATTTT. It codes for CASSSSPGQYQPQHF.

The chain recombines TRBV7-9 with TRBJ2-2; the match to TRBD1 covers 7 bases. This CDR3 region has 15 residues. J was trimmed by 2 bases and V by 1 base; bases with no gene match: 1. Germline V lookup: CDR1 SEHNR, CDR2 FQNEAQ (reference sequence). The CDR3 nucleotides read TGTGCCAGCAGCTTAGGGGACAGAAACACCGGGGAGCTGTTTTTT. Protein sequence: CASSLGDRNTGELFF.

J is TRBJ1-5 and V is TRBV6-2 or TRBV6-3, with D possibly being TRBD1 (5 bases). The ends were cut back, 6 bases at V and 5 bases at J, with 14 bases in the middle. CDR3 length: 14 residues. CDR1 and CDR2 (germline): MNHEY, SVGEGT. The CDR3 loop reads CASRDTWGDQPQHF. The CDR3 bases are TGTGCCAGCAGGGACACTTGGGGAGATCAGCCCCAGCATTTT.

The chain carries TRBV18 and TRBJ1-2; TRBD1 is a possible D gene (6 bases). The CDR3 runs 14 residues. V gave up 2 bases and J gave up 7 bases, with 14 bases separating them. CDR1 KGHSH and CDR2 LQKENI come from the germline V gene. CDR3: CASSPSQGWSGYTF. As DNA, the CDR3 is TGTGCCAGCTCACCATCACAGGGTTGGAGTGGCTACACCTTC.

The rearrangement links TRBV7-9 to TRBJ2-5; D call uncertain. The length of the CDR3 is 16 residues. V lost 3 bases and J lost 1, with 15 bases in between. CDR1 and CDR2 from the germline V gene are SEHNR and FQNEAQ (reference sequence). Here the CDR3 reads CASSLVSAGAQETQYF. CDR3 sequence (DNA): TGTGCCAGCAGCTTGGTGTCCGCCGGTGCCCAAGAGACCCAGTACTTC. Full variable domain (remainder filled in from reference TRBV7-9 and TRBJ2-5): DTGVSQNPRHKITKRGQNVTFRCDPISEHNRLYWYRQTLGQGPEFLTYFQNEAQLEKSRLLSDRFSAERPKGSFSTLEIQRTEQGDSAMYLCASSLVSAGAQETQYFGPGTRLLVL.

This clonotype was seen once. V usage is TRBV4-1 and J usage is TRBJ1-2; D is undetermined. The V gene's germline CDR1 is MGHRA and CDR2 YSYEKL. The CDR3 is 14 residues long. Trimming took 0 bases from V and 3 from J, leaving 8 bases between them. CDR3 coding DNA: TGCGCCAGCAGCCAAGAAAGCTCGGACTATGGCTACACCTTC. Translating it yields CASSQESSDYGYTF.

The chain couples TRBV6-5 to TRBJ2-2; possibly TRBD1 for D (6 bases). CDR3 length: 14 residues. The ends were cut back, 6 bases at V and 5 bases at J, with 13 bases in the middle. CDR1 and CDR2 (germline): MNHEY, SVGAGI. The CDR3 DNA sequence: TGTGCCAGCAGCAGGGGCGCAAGTACCGGGGAGCTGTTTTTT. Translation: CASSRGASTGELFF.

V gene TRBV29-1 combines with J gene TRBJ2-2; D is ambiguous. Trimming removed 4 bases from V and 4 bases from J, with 13 bases in between. CDR3 size: 14 residues. Germline CDR1 reads SQVTM; CDR2 reads ANQGSEA. Written as DNA, the CDR3 is TGCAGCGTTGGCCTTTCTATATTCACCGGGGAGCTGTTTTTT. It specifies CSVGLSIFTGELFF.

The table lists this clonotype with a few counts. V and J are TRBV10-3 and TRBJ1-1; 7 positions match TRBD1. The CDR3 spans 10 residues. V lost 10 bases and J lost 7; bases outside the gene matches: 3. The V gene's germline CDR1 is ENHRY and CDR2 SYGVKD. This CDR3 is CATRGIEAFF. CDR3 nucleotide sequence: TGTGCCACCAGGGGGATTGAAGCTTTCTTT.

The chain links TRBV5-1 to TRBJ2-5; 7 nucleotides align to TRBD1. V lost 3 bases, J lost 2 bases, and 10 bases stayed unmatched. The CDR3 sequence is 16 residues long. CDR1 and CDR2 (germline): SGHRS, YFSETQ. DNA of the CDR3: TGCGCCAGCAGCTGGTCCGGGACAGCTAATCAAGAGACCCAGTACTTC. Residues: CASSWSGTANQETQYF. The variable domain in full, completed from reference TRBV5-1 and TRBJ2-5, reads KAGVTQTPRYLIKTRGQQVTLSCSPISGHRSVSWYQQTPGQGLQFLFEYFSETQRNKGNFPGRFSGRQFSNSRSEMNVSTLELGDSALYLCASSWSGTANQETQYFGPGTRLLVL.

The chain combines TRBV4-3 with TRBJ1-2; D gene unclear. CDR3 length equals 13 residues. Germline V gene sequence: CDR1 LGHNA, CDR2 YSLEER. The V gene lost 1 base and the J gene lost 5 bases, with 8 bases spanning the gap. The CDR3 spells CASSQAETYGYTF. CDR3 in DNA: TGCGCCAGCAGCCAAGCGGAGACTTATGGCTACACCTTC.

The chain joins TRBV28 to TRBJ2-1; the D is unclear. The V gene lost 6 bases and the J gene lost 4 bases, with 16 bases spanning the gap. The CDR3 covers 15 residues. Germline CDR1 is MDHEN and CDR2 is SYDVKM. The CDR3 DNA is TGTGCCAGCAGGTCTATCACAGTAGTATACAATGAGCAGTTCTTC. Amino acids: CASRSITVVYNEQFF.

This clonotype showed up many times. The V gene is TRBV5-1, the J gene TRBJ2-7; weak D call: TRBD1 (6 bases). The CDR3 consists of 11 residues. V lost 4 bases and J lost 7, with 9 bases in between. Germline V CDR1 and CDR2: SGHRS, YFSETQ. The CDR3, as DNA: TGCGCCAGCAGCCACAGGGATGAGCAGTACTTC. This gives the protein CASSHRDEQYF.

The table lists this clonotype with many counts. The chain combines TRBV12-3 or TRBV12-4 with TRBJ2-5; TRBD2 might be the D (5 bases). Trimming stripped 1 base from V and 7 bases from J, with 13 bases between. CDR3 length equals 14 residues. CDR3 bases: TGTGCCAGCAGTTTAGTAGCGACGGCGGGGACCCAGTACTTC. It specifies CASSLVATAGTQYF.

Worth noting for this clonotype: A clone one base away is much larger, so this may be a read error. J is TRBJ1-3 and V is TRBV7-9, with D possibly being TRBD1 (5 bases). Per the germline V gene, CDR1 is SEHNR and CDR2 is FQNEAQ (reference sequence). The V gene lost 8 bases and the J gene lost 0 bases, with 11 bases spanning the gap. The CDR3 is made up of 14 amino acids. The CDR3 sequence: CASGPDISGNTIYF. The CDR3 coding sequence is TGTGCCAGCGGCCCGGACATCTCTGGAAACACCATATATTTT. Drawing the rest from reference TRBV7-9 and TRBJ1-3, the complete variable domain is DTGVSQNPRHKITKRGQNVTFRCDPISEHNRLYWYRQTLGQGPEFLTYFQNEAQLEKSRLLSDRFSAERPKGSFSTLEIQRTEQGDSAMYLCASGPDISGNTIYFGEGSWLTVV.